The 26 T cell receptor beta chains below all came from one sample that was sequenced in a study of T-cell reconstitution after alpha-beta-depleted transplantation in children. Molecular barcoding with unique molecular identifiers was used for the TCRbeta library. MiXCR, applied by TCRdb to the PCR reads, yields one record per CDR3 protein. The repertoire holds 900,000 or so distinct CDR3 sequences, with approximately 15% as singletons. The starting material was PBMCs, mostly from graft donor cells, obtained 360 days after TCRalphabeta/CD19-depleted stem cell transplant. The receptors shown here come from a male patient younger than 18 who had a stem cell transplant for acute lymphoblastic leukemia, so the T cells may come from the graft donor.

The chain joins TRBV5-1 to TRBJ2-1, with 9 bases identical to TRBD1. Looked up from germline, CDR1 is SGHRS and CDR2 is YFSETQ. Unmatched junction bases numbered 5, after V lost 5 bases and J lost 2 bases. The CDR3 contains 15 residues. CDR3 loop: CASSNRGRTYNEQFF. CDR3 DNA sequence: TGCGCCAGCAGTAACAGGGGGCGCACCTACAATGAGCAGTTCTTC.

This chain uses TRBV27 with TRBJ2-4; TRBD2 is a possible D gene (5 bases). Per the germline V gene, CDR1 is MNHEY and CDR2 is SMNVEV (reference sequence). This CDR3 contains 18 residues. V lost 5 bases to trimming and J lost 3 bases, with 23 bases between them. The CDR3 DNA reads as TGTGCCAGCAGTCCGGGGTGGTCGCTATTCGGGGTCAAAAACATTCAGTACTTC. This sequence encodes CASSPGWSLFGVKNIQYF.

There are a few counts of this clonotype. The chain has TRBV18 and TRBJ2-7, with D perhaps matching TRBD2 (6 bases). The ends were cut back, 1 base at V and 2 bases at J, with 18 bases in the middle. In germline, CDR1 is KGHSH, CDR2 LQKENI. The CDR3 runs 17 residues. CDR3 protein: CASSPLVSGLGTYEQYF. CDR3 nucleotide sequence: TGTGCCAGCTCACCACTCGTTTCGGGACTGGGAACCTACGAGCAGTACTTC.

The chain carries TRBV9 and TRBJ2-1; possible D gene TRBD2, 6 bases. Trimming removed 0 bases from V and 5 bases from J, with 12 bases in between. This CDR3 is built from 15 residues. Germline-derived CDR1 and CDR2 are SGDLS and YYNGEE. The CDR3: CASSVGDLQNNEQFF. CDR3 DNA sequence: TGTGCCAGCAGCGTAGGGGACTTGCAGAACAATGAGCAGTTCTTC.

The table lists this clonotype with a few counts. The V gene is TRBV7-9, the J gene TRBJ2-5; D is unclear. The CDR3 covers 12 residues. V dropped 8 bases and J dropped 5 bases, with 12 bases sitting between them. CDR1 and CDR2 from the germline V gene are SEHNR and FQNEAQ (reference sequence). CDR3 protein: CASRASRETQYF. CDR3 nucleotide sequence: TGTGCCAGCCGGGCTTCAAGGGAGACCCAGTACTTC. Based on the CDR3 plus reference TRBV7-9 and TRBJ2-5, the full variable domain is DTGVSQNPRHKITKRGQNVTFRCDPISEHNRLYWYRQTLGQGPEFLTYFQNEAQLEKSRLLSDRFSAERPKGSFSTLEIQRTEQGDSAMYLCASRASRETQYFGPGTRLLVL.

This clonotype was counted only a few times. The chain links TRBV5-1 to TRBJ2-5; perhaps TRBD2 as D (5 bases). The V and J ends lost 0 bases and 3 bases respectively, with 12 bases between them. The length of the CDR3 is 15 residues. Per germline, CDR1 SGHRS and CDR2 YFSETQ. In DNA, the CDR3 is TGCGCCAGCAGCTTGGGTGGTCTAGCTAAAGAGACCCAGTACTTC. Translating gives CASSLGGLAKETQYF.

The chain combines TRBV3-1 with TRBJ2-7; 12 bases match TRBD2. With 1 base clipped from V and 5 bases from J, the junction kept 3 bases outside the gene matches. CDR1 LGHDT and CDR2 YNNKEL come from the germline V gene (reference sequence). The CDR3 is 15 amino acids. The chain's CDR3 is CASSQGLAGADEQYF. CDR3 DNA: TGTGCCAGCAGCCAAGGACTAGCGGGAGCGGACGAGCAGTACTTC.

This clonotype was counted at least ten times. The chain couples TRBV7-9 to TRBJ2-2, with 9 bases lining up with TRBD1. The CDR3 covers 15 residues. The J segment lost 5 bases and the V segment lost 3 bases, leaving 4 bases of the junction unmatched. CDR1 is SEHNR, CDR2 FQNEAQ, per germline (reference sequence). CDR3: CASSFNRGLTGELFF. CDR3 sequence (DNA): TGTGCCAGCAGCTTCAACAGGGGGCTGACCGGGGAGCTGTTTTTT.

The sample holds a few counts of this clonotype. This sequence joins TRBV19 and TRBJ2-7, with 9 nucleotides matching TRBD2. CDR3 length: 15 amino acids. CDR1 LNHDA and CDR2 SQIVND come from the germline V gene (reference sequence). V was clipped by 5 bases and J by 3 bases; unmatched bases: 8. The CDR3 region is CASSWGISGSYEQYF. CDR3 in DNA: TGTGCCAGTAGTTGGGGCATTAGCGGGAGCTACGAGCAGTACTTC.

This clonotype appeared many times. This rearrangement joins TRBV5-4 to TRBJ2-3; 12 bases line up with TRBD2. Germline V lookup: CDR1 SGHNT, CDR2 YYREEE (reference sequence). Germline trimming cut 0 bases from V and 9 bases from J; bases unmatched to any gene: 17. The CDR3 spans 19 residues. The CDR3 coding sequence is TGTGCCAGCAGCTTGGAACCGGGACTAGCGGGCAGCACTTACCGAACGCAGTATTTT. Protein sequence: CASSLEPGLAGSTYRTQYF.

The rearrangement uses TRBV5-1 and TRBJ2-3; D could derive from TRBD1 or TRBD2 (6 bases each). CDR3 length: 12 amino acids. Per germline, CDR1 SGHRS and CDR2 YFSETQ. The V and J ends lost 6 bases and 6 bases respectively, with 11 bases between them. CDR3 residues: CASNGGGDTQYF. CDR3 DNA: TGCGCCAGCAACGGGGGCGGGGATACGCAGTATTTT.

The chain is built from TRBV9 and TRBJ1-2; TRBD1 agrees at 8 bases. The CDR3 loop spans 17 amino acids. CDR1 is SGDLS and CDR2 is YYNGEE in the germline V gene. The V segment lost 0 bases and the J segment 2 bases; nucleotides outside the gene matches: 9. The CDR3 sequence is CASSVAGTGQGNYGYTF. The CDR3 DNA is TGTGCCAGCAGCGTAGCTGGGACAGGTCAAGGGAACTATGGCTACACCTTC.

This clonotype was seen ten or more times. This chain joins TRBV4-1 and TRBJ2-3, with D maybe TRBD2 (6 bases). V shed 3 bases and J shed 2 bases, with 18 bases lying between them. Germline assignment: CDR1 MGHRA and CDR2 YSYEKL. The CDR3 runs 17 residues. The DNA for the CDR3 is TGCGCCAGCAGCCACAGGACCCGGAGGGATCCCACAGATACGCAGTATTTT. It specifies CASSHRTRRDPTDTQYF.

This chain uses TRBV5-6 with TRBJ2-3; no firm D call. V dropped 4 bases and J dropped 10 bases, with 16 bases sitting between them. This CDR3 has 13 amino acids. Germline-derived CDR1 and CDR2 are SGHDT and YYEEEE. CDR3 sequence (DNA): TGTGCCAGCAGCCACAATATAGCTATCGCGCAGTATTTT. Its protein is CASSHNIAIAQYF. The full variable domain, in which reference TRBV5-6 and TRBJ2-3 provide the parts outside the CDR3, is DAGVTQSPTHLIKTRGQQVTLRCSPKSGHDTVSWYQQALGQGPQFIFQYYEEEERQRGNFPDRFSGHQFPNYSSELNVNALLLGDSALYLCASSHNIAIAQYFGPGTRLTVL.

This clonotype came up a few times. The rearrangement joins TRBV3-1 to TRBJ2-7; maybe TRBD2 (6 bases). Between the trimmed V and J ends, which lost 3 bases and 2 bases, there was a span of 11 bases. Germline CDR1 and CDR2: LGHDT and YNNKEL (reference sequence). The CDR3 length is 14 residues. The CDR3 here is CASSHWGLTYEQYF. Written as DNA, the CDR3 is TGTGCCAGCAGCCACTGGGGACTGACCTACGAGCAGTACTTC.

This clonotype was recorded many times. The genes are TRBV4-1 and TRBJ2-7; D is possibly TRBD1 (5 bases). V was shortened by 5 bases and J by 2 bases, with 16 bases between the two germline ends. Germline assignment: CDR1 MGHRA and CDR2 YSYEKL. The CDR3 spans 15 residues. The CDR3 loop reads CASSYDPQGTYEQYF. The CDR3 DNA reads as TGCGCCAGCAGCTACGACCCTCAGGGAACCTACGAGCAGTACTTC.

The chain employs TRBV5-1 and TRBJ2-7, with D possibly being TRBD2 (7 bases). Trimming removed 1 base from V and 9 bases from J, with 14 bases in between. The germline V gene has CDR1 SGHRS and CDR2 YFSETQ. The CDR3 covers 13 residues. For the CDR3, the DNA is TGCGCCAGCAGCTTGTCCCCGAGGGGGGGGCAGTACTTC. This encodes CASSLSPRGGQYF.

The sample holds one count of this clonotype. The V call is TRBV12-3 or TRBV12-4, the J call TRBJ2-3; D perhaps matches TRBD2 (5 bases). With 4 bases removed from V and 6 bases from J, the gap between germline ends came to 14 bases. The CDR3 length is 14 residues. Written as DNA, the CDR3 is TGTGCCAGCAGTTGGTCTACGGGATTCGATACGCAGTATTTT. Translation gives CASSWSTGFDTQYF.

This clonotype was detected only a few times. The chain links TRBV29-1 to TRBJ2-5; TRBD2 might be the D (5 bases). The CDR3 loop spans 10 amino acids. Per germline, CDR1 SQVTM and CDR2 ANQGSEA. V shed 7 bases and J shed 2 bases, with 5 bases lying between them. The CDR3 protein is CSGGQETQYF. The CDR3 nucleotides read TGCAGCGGCGGGCAAGAGACCCAGTACTTC.

The CDR3 here is CASSFYRDRGTEAFF. As DNA, the CDR3 is TGTGCCAGCAGTTTTTACCGGGACAGGGGCACTGAAGCTTTCTTT. This chain uses TRBV12-3 or TRBV12-4 with TRBJ1-1; 10 nucleotides match TRBD1. The length of the CDR3 is 15 residues. V dropped 3 bases and J dropped 4; count of bases not matched to a gene: 5.

At least ten counts were recorded for this clonotype. The missing conserved phenylalanine or tryptophan at the end of this CDR3 makes a read error likely. No DNA is shown, since the ends of the CDR3 on it are uncertain; the CDR3 is the one TCRdb lists. CDR3 sequence reads: CSVESGRLTGPDAV. The rearrangement uses TRBV29-1 and TRBJ2-5; whether TRBD2, the table's D call, matches the DNA was not checked. Germline CDR1 reads SQVTM; CDR2 reads ANQGSEA. The CDR3 contains 14 residues when both ends are counted.

This chain uses TRBV9 with TRBJ2-1; D unclear. The V end lost 0 bases, the J end lost 2 bases, and 9 bases lay between the germline ends. The CDR3 is 15 residues long. Germline V gene lookup returns CDR1 SGDLS and CDR2 YYNGEE. Here the CDR3 DNA reads TGTGCCAGCAGCGTAGAAATTAGCCCCTACAATGAGCAGTTCTTC. Translated, it gives CASSVEISPYNEQFF.

This clonotype was counted at least ten times. The chain uses TRBV10-3 and TRBJ2-3; D remains ambiguous. This CDR3 is 14 amino acids long. V lost 10 bases and J 2 bases, leaving 16 bases between the germline ends. Germline V gene sequence: CDR1 ENHRY, CDR2 SYGVKD. As DNA, the CDR3 is TGTGCCACTTGGGAAGCTTCTCTCACAGATACGCAGTATTTT. This codes for CATWEASLTDTQYF.

This clonotype was counted a few times. This chain uses TRBV5-1 with TRBJ2-7, with D unresolved. This CDR3 comprises 13 residues. Trimming shortened V by 4 bases and J by 4 bases, and 12 bases separated the two germline ends. The germline gives CDR1 SGHRS, CDR2 YFSETQ. For the CDR3, the DNA is TGCGCCAGCAGCCCTGGAGTGGTTTACGAGCAGTACTTC. As protein: CASSPGVVYEQYF. The variable domain in full, completed from reference TRBV5-1 and TRBJ2-7, reads KAGVTQTPRYLIKTRGQQVTLSCSPISGHRSVSWYQQTPGQGLQFLFEYFSETQRNKGNFPGRFSGRQFSNSRSEMNVSTLELGDSALYLCASSPGVVYEQYFGPGTRLTVT.

On this clonotype: At one end, the junction sequence differs from germline, possibly due to a read error. The chain is built from TRBV13 and TRBJ2-1; 7 bases map to TRBD2. This CDR3 region has 17 residues. Germline values: CDR1 PRHDT, CDR2 FYEKMQ (reference sequence). CDR3 DNA sequence: TGTGCCAGCAGCTTAGGCCCAGCGGGAAGGTCCTACAATGGGCAGTTCTTC. Translated, it gives CASSLGPAGRSYNGQFF.

This chain links TRBV10-2 with TRBJ2-3; 9 bases agree with TRBD2. The CDR3 totals 16 residues. The germline gives CDR1 WSHSY, CDR2 SAAADI. V shed 2 bases and J 4 bases; nucleotides not matched to a gene: 7. DNA for the CDR3: TGCGCCAGCAGTGAGGGACTAGCGTTCGGCCCAGATACGCAGTATTTT. This codes for CASSEGLAFGPDTQYF.